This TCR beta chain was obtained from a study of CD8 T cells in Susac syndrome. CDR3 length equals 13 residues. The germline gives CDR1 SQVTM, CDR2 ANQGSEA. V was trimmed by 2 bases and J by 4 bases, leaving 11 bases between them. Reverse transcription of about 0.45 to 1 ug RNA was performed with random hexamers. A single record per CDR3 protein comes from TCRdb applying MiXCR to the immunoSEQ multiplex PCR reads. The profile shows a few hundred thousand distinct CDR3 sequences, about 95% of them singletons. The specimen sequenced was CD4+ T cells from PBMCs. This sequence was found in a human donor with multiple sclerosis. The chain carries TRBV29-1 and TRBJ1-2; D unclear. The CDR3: CSVEHGDGYGYTF. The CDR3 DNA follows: TGCAGCGTTGAACATGGGGATGGCTATGGCTACACCTTC.